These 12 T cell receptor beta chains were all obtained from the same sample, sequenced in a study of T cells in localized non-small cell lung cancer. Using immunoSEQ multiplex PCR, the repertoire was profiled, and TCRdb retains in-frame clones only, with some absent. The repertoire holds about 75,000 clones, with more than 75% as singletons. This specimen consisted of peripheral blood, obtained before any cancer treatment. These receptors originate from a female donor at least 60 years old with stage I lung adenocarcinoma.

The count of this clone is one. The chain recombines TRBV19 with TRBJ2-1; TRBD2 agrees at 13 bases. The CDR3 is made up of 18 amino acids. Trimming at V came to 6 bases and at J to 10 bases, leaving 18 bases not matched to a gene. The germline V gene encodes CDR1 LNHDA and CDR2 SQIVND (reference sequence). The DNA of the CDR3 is TGTGCCAGTAGAGAACCGCCGGGACTAGCGGGGCGGGGAAAGGAGCAGTTCTTC. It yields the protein CASREPPGLAGRGKEQFF.

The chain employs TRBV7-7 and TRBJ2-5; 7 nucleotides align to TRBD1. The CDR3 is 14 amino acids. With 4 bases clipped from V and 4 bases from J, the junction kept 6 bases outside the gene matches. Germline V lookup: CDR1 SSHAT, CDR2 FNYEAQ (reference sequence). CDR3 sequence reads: CASSSSTGLETQYF. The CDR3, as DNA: TGTGCCAGCAGCTCGTCGACAGGGCTAGAGACCCAGTACTTC.

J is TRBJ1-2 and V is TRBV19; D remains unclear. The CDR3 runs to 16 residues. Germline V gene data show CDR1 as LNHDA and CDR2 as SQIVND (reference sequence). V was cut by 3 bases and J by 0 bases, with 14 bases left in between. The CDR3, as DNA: TGTGCCAGTAGTATTACGGGCGCGGGTACTAACTATGGCTACACCTTC. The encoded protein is CASSITGAGTNYGYTF.

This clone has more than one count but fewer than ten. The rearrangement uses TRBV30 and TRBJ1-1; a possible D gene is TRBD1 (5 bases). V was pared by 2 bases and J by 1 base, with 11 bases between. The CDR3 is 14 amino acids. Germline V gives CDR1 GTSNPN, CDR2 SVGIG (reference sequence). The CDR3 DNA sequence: TGTGCCTGGAGTTTCGCAGGGCGGAACACTGAAGCTTTCTTT. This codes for CAWSFAGRNTEAFF.

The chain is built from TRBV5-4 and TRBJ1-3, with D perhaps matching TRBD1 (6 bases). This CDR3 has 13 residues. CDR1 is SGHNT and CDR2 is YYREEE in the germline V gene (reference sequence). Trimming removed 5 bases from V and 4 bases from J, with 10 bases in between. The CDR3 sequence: CASSTGRGNTIYF. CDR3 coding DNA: TGTGCCAGCAGTACAGGGAGAGGAAACACCATATATTTT.

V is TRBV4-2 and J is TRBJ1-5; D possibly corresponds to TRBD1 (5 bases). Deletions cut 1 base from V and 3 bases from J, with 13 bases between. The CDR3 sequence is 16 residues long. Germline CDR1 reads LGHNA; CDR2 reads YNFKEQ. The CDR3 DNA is TGTGCCAGCAGCCAAGCTCCTCTAGGGGTCAATCAGCCCCAGCATTTT. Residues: CASSQAPLGVNQPQHF.

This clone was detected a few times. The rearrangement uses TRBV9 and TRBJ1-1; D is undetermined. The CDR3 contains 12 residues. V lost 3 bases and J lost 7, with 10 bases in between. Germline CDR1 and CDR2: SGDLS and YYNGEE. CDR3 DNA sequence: TGTGCCAGCAGCGCGACCAAGGGTGAAGCTTTCTTT. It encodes CASSATKGEAFF.

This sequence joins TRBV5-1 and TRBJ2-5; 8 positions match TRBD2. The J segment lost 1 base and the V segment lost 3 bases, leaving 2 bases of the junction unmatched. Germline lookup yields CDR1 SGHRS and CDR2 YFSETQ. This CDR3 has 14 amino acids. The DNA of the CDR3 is TGCGCCAGCAGCTCTAGCGGGCTCCAAGAGACCCAGTACTTC. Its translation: CASSSSGLQETQYF.

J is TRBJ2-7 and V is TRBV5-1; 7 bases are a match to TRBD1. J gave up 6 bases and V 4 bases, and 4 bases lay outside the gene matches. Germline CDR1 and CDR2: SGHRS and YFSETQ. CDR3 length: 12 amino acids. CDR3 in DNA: TGCGCCAGCAGCCCCGACAGGGTCGAGCAGTACTTC. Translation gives CASSPDRVEQYF. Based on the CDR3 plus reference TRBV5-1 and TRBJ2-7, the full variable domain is KAGVTQTPRYLIKTRGQQVTLSCSPISGHRSVSWYQQTPGQGLQFLFEYFSETQRNKGNFPGRFSGRQFSNSRSEMNVSTLELGDSALYLCASSPDRVEQYFGPGTRLTVT.

CDR3: CASSQDPKGSNEQFF. CDR3 DNA sequence: TGCGCCAGCAGCCAAGATCCCAAGGGAAGTAATGAGCAGTTCTTC. This chain connects TRBV4-1 to TRBJ2-1; D ambiguous. The CDR3 covers 15 residues. V gave up 0 bases and J gave up 7 bases, with 13 bases separating them. CDR1 is MGHRA and CDR2 is YSYEKL in the germline V gene.

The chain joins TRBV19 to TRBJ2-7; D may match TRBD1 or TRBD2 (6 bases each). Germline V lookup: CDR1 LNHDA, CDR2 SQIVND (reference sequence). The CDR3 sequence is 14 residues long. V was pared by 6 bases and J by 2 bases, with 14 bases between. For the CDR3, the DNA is TGTGCCAGTAGATGGGGGGCAAATCCCTACGAGCAGTACTTC. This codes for CASRWGANPYEQYF.

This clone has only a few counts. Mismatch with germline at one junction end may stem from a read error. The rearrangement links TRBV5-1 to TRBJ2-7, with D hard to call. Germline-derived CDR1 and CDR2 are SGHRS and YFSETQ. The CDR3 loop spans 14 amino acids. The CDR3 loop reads CASRLDGSSYEQYF. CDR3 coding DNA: TGCGCCAGCAGGTTGGACGGAAGCTCCTACGAGCAGTACTTC.